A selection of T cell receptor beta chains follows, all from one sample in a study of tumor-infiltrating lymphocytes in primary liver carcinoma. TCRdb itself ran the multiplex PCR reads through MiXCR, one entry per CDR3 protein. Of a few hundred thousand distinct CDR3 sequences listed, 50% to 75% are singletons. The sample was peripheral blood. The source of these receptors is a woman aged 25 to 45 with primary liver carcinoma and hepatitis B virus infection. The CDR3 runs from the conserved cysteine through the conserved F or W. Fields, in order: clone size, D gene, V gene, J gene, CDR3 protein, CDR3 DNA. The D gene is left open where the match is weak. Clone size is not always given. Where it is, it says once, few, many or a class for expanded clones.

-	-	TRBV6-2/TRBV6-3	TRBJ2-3	CASRGSRNTDTQYF	TGTGCCAGCAGGGGGTCCCGTAACACAGATACGCAGTATTTT
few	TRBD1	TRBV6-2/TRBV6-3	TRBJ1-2	CASRKTGSDYGYTF	TGTGCCAGCAGAAAGACAGGGTCGGACTATGGCTACACCTTC
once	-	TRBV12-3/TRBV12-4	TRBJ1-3	CANSFADGNTIYF	TGTGCCAACAGTTTTGCGGATGGAAACACCATATATTTT
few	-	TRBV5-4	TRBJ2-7	CASSLADEQYF	TGTGCCAGCAGCTTGGCGGACGAGCAGTACTTC
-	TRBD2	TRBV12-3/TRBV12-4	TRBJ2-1	CASSLAGGGYNEQFF	TGTGCCAGCAGTCTAGCGGGAGGGGGGTACAATGAGCAGTTCTTC
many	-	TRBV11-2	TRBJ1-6	CASRKPGQNPSPLHF	TGTGCCAGCAGAAAACCGGGACAAAACCCGTCACCCCTCCACTTT
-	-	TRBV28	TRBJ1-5	CASTVHSNQPQHF	TGTGCCAGCACCGTTCATAGCAATCAGCCCCAGCATTTT
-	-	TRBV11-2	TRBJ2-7	CASSYDRGSYEQYF	TGTGCCAGCAGCTACGATAGGGGGTCTTACGAGCAGTACTTC
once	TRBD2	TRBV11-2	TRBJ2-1	CASSPAGRGYNKQLF	TGTGCCAGCAGCCCCGCGGGGCGGGGGTACAATAAGCAGTTGTTC
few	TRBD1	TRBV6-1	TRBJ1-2	CASSEGRDRAYGYTF	TGTGCCAGCAGTGAAGGTCGGGACAGGGCCTATGGCTACACCTTC
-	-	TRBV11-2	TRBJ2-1	CASSLAGGYYNEQFF	TGTGCCAGCAGCTTAGCAGGTGGTTACTACAATGAGCAATTCTTC
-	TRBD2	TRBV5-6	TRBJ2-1	CAGSPSGRGNNEQFF	TGTGCCGGCAGCCCTAGCGGGAGGGGCAACAATGAGCAGTTCTTC
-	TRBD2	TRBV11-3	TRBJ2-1	CASSFETSGSLEQFF	TGTGCCAGTAGCTTCGAGACTAGCGGGAGCTTAGAGCAGTTCTTC
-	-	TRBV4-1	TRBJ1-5	CASSQTATINQPQHF	TGCGCCAGCAGCCAGACAGCCACCATTAATCAGCCCCAGCATTTT
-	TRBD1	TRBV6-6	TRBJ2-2	CASSSTGGLPGELFF	TGTGCCAGCAGTTCAACAGGGGGGTTGCCCGGGGAGCTGTTTTTT
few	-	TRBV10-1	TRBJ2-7	CASSESALSYEQYF	TGCGCCAGCAGTGAATCAGCCCTCTCCTACGAGCAGTACTTC
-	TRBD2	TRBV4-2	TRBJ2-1	CASNTLAGGYNEQFF	TGTGCCAGCAACACATTAGCGGGAGGTTACAATGAGCAGTTCTTC
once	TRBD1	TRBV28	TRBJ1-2	CATGTGSYGYTF	TGTGCCACAGGGACAGGGAGCTATGGCTACACCTTC
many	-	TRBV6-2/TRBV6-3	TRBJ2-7	CASIETSSYEQYF	TGTGCCAGCATCGAGACTAGCTCCTACGAGCAGTACTTC
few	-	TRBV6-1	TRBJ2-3	CASSVDGISGTDTQYF	TGTGCCAGCAGTGTAGACGGAATCTCCGGCACAGATACGCAGTATTTT
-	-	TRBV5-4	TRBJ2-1	CASSSYSEQFF	TGTGCCAGCAGCTCCTACAGTGAGCAGTTCTTC
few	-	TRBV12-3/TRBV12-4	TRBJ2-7	CASSLFRSPVVPCF	TGTGCCAGCAGTTTATTTAGGTCTCCCGTGGTCCCGTGCTTC
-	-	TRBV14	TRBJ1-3	CARSQSGSGNTIYF	TGTGCCAGGAGCCAATCAGGCTCTGGAAACACCATATATTTT
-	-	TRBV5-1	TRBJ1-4	CASSLSGLGNEKLFF	TGCGCCAGCAGCTTGTCGGGGTTGGGGAATGAAAAACTGTTTTTT
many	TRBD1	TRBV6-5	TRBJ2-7	CASSYSGQGFYEQYF	TGTGCCAGCAGTTACTCGGGACAGGGGTTTTACGAGCAGTACTTC
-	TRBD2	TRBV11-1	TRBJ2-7	CASITRLRGKEQYF	TGTGCCAGCATCACACGACTGCGGGGGAAGGAGCAGTACTTC
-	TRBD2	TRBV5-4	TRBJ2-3	CASSPGLAGAGDTQCF	TGTGCCAGCAGCCCCGGACTAGCGGGAGCAGGAGATACGCAGTGTTTT
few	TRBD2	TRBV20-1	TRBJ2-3	CSATTAGTSGITSTQYF	TGCAGTGCAACCACCGCCGGGACTAGCGGGATTACTAGTACGCAGTATTTT
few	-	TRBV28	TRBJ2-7	CASSLRQRSGEQYF	TGTGCCAGCAGTTTAAGGCAGCGTTCAGGGGAGCAGTACTTC
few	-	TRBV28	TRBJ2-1	CASRNYSGISYNEQFF	TGTGCCAGCAGAAACTATAGCGGAATCTCCTACAATGAGCAGTTCTTC
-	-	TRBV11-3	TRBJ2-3	CAGSSPLGGTRYF	TGTGCCGGCAGCTCGCCTCTCGGGGGTACGCGGTATTTT
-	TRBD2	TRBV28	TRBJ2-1	CVSSSGLAGLLDNEQFF	TGTGTCAGCAGTTCGGGACTAGCGGGGCTTCTCGATAATGAGCAGTTCTTC
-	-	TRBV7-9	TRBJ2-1	CANSRDSSSYNEQFF	TGTGCCAACAGCCGAGACTCGAGCTCCTACAATGAGCAGTTCTTC
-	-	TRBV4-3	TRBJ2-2	CANSQGFPTGELFF	TGCGCCAACAGTCAAGGATTTCCTACCGGGGAGCTGTTTTTT
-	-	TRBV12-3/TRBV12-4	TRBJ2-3	CASSFRQLTDTQYF	TGTGCCAGCAGTTTTAGACAGCTCACAGATACGCAGTATTTT
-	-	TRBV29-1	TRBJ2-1	CSAWTAVGEEQFF	TGCAGCGCCTGGACAGCCGTAGGGGAGGAGCAGTTCTTT
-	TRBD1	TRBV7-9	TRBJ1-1	CASSLGGAGGSEAFF	TGTGCCAGCAGCTTAGGAGGCGCAGGGGGCTCTGAAGCTTTCTTT
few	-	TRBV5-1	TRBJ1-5	CASSLQVRENQPQHF	TGCGCCAGCAGCTTGCAAGTCCGGGAAAATCAGCCCCAGCATTTT
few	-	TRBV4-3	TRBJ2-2	CASSKGKPRNTGELFF	TGCGCCAGCAGCAAGGGGAAGCCCCGCAACACCGGGGAGCTGTTTTTT
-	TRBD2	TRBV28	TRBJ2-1	CASSPGTSGRCNEQFF	TGTGCCAGCAGCCCCGGGACTAGCGGGAGGTGCAATGAGCAGTTCTTC
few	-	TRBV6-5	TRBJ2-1	CASSYGRDPNEQFF	TGTGCCAGCAGTTACGGCAGGGATCCCAATGAGCAGTTCTTC
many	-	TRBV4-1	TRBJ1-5	CASSQDQYQPQHF	TGCGCCAGCAGCCAAGATCAGTATCAGCCCCAGCATTTT
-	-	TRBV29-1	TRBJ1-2	CSVEEHGAYGYTF	TGCAGCGTTGAAGAACATGGGGCCTATGGCTACACCTTC
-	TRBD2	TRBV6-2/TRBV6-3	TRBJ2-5	CANSYLAGVSETQYF	TGTGCCAACAGTTACCTAGCGGGAGTATCGGAGACCCAGTACTTC
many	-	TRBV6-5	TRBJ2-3	CASRPGTGTDTQYF	TGTGCCAGCAGGCCCGGGACTGGCACAGATACGCAGTATTTT
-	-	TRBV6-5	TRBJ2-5	CASSYGRTPTYQETQYF	TGTGCCAGCAGTTACGGGCGGACCCCCACGTACCAAGAGACCCAGTACTTC
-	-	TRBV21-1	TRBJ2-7	CASSTPAGAPYEQYF	TGTGCCAGCAGCACCCCAGCAGGGGCCCCCTACGAGCAGTACTTC
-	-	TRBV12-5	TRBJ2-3	CASGLAKQGTDTKYF	TGTGCTAGTGGTCTGGCCAAACAAGGCACAGATACGAAGTATTTT
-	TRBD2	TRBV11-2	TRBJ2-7	CAISFQAGGGHEQYF	TGTGCCATCAGTTTTCAAGCGGGAGGTGGTCACGAGCAGTACTTC